This passage covers 8 T cell receptor beta chains from one sample sequenced in a study of blood T cell repertoires in COVID-19. Clones were sequenced by immunoSEQ multiplex PCR, and TCRdb holds only the in-frame ones, with some missing. The data contain 250,000 or so clones, under 90% of them seen just once; the ten biggest clones take up less than 0.95%. Specimen: peripheral blood. The receptors come from a woman between 35 and 50 years old who had recovered from COVID-19.

The chain is built from TRBV12-3 or TRBV12-4 and TRBJ1-1; D uncertain. The germline V and J ends were trimmed by 4 bases and 6 bases, with 12 bases remaining between them. This CDR3 contains 13 residues. The CDR3 spells CASSSYPTPEAFF. For the CDR3, the DNA is TGTGCCAGCAGTTCTTACCCAACACCTGAAGCTTTCTTT.

This rearrangement joins TRBV28 to TRBJ1-6; 8 positions match TRBD1. Germline V gives CDR1 MDHEN, CDR2 SYDVKM. With 5 bases clipped from V and 5 bases from J, the junction kept 2 bases outside the gene matches. This CDR3 has 14 amino acids. CDR3 amino acids: CASSPTGDNSPLHF. The DNA of the CDR3 is TGTGCCAGCAGTCCGACAGGGGATAATTCACCCCTCCACTTT.

This chain uses TRBV10-3 with TRBJ2-3; 7 bases align to TRBD2. This CDR3 comprises 14 residues. Per the germline V gene, CDR1 is ENHRY and CDR2 is SYGVKD. V lost 7 bases, J lost 0 bases, and 4 bases stayed unmatched. CDR3 residues: CAITPSGSTDTQYF. The CDR3 DNA reads TGTGCCATCACCCCTAGCGGAAGCACAGATACGCAGTATTTT.

The chain carries TRBV20-1 and TRBJ2-1; D remains unclear. Trimming pared 3 bases from V and 7 bases from J, leaving 7 bases between. The CDR3 is made up of 11 amino acids. Per the germline V gene, CDR1 is DFQATT and CDR2 is SNEGSKA (reference sequence). The CDR3 region is CSASFPNEQFF. CDR3 in DNA: TGCAGTGCTAGTTTCCCGAATGAGCAGTTCTTC.

This chain joins TRBV5-1 and TRBJ2-7, with a tentative D call TRBD2 (5 bases). The CDR3 has 15 amino acids. Germline CDR1 reads SGHRS; CDR2 reads YFSETQ. Deletions cut 0 bases from V and 4 bases from J, with 14 bases between. CDR3 sequence: CASSLEGARAYEQYF. CDR3 nucleotides: TGCGCCAGCAGCTTGGAGGGAGCCCGGGCTTACGAGCAGTACTTC.

This clone was observed once. The J gene is TRBJ2-5, the V gene TRBV6-5; the D gene is possibly TRBD1 (5 bases). CDR1 is MNHEY, CDR2 SVGAGI, per germline. This CDR3 has 14 amino acids. Trimming pared 0 bases from V and 7 bases from J, leaving 12 bases between. CDR3 in DNA: TGTGCCAGCAGTTACTCGCAGGGTCTCGCGACCCAGTACTTC. Protein: CASSYSQGLATQYF.

This clone has only one observation. The V call is TRBV3-1 (or the pseudogene TRBV3-2), the J call TRBJ2-7; 9 positions match TRBD2. This CDR3 region has 16 residues. The V and J ends lost 5 bases and 3 bases, in that order; junction bases with no gene match: 11. The V gene's germline CDR1 is LGHDT and CDR2 YNNKEL (reference sequence). DNA for the CDR3: TGTGCCAGCAGCGGACCTGCTAGCGGGGCCCGCTACGAGCAGTACTTC. Translation gives CASSGPASGARYEQYF.

The V gene is TRBV19, the J gene TRBJ1-1; 8 bases map to TRBD1. CDR1 is LNHDA, CDR2 SQIVND, per germline (reference sequence). CDR3 length: 15 residues. With 5 bases clipped from V and 2 bases from J, the junction kept 7 bases outside the gene matches. As DNA, the CDR3 is TGTGCCAGTAGTGGACCTGGACAGGGCAACACTGAAGCTTTCTTT. This translates into CASSGPGQGNTEAFF.